One TCR beta chain is described in this entry. The antigen is unknown. Amplification used 60 Vbeta primers and 13 Jbeta primers. This table comes from immunoSEQ multiplex PCR, and its TCRdb copy is limited to in-frame clones, with some not included. The sample has about 150,000 clones, 70% seen once; the top ten hold approximately 2.3%. The data stem from a study of cytomegalovirus exposure and HLA in healthy donors. The germline CDR1 and CDR2 sequences are SEHNR and FQNEAQ (reference sequence). This CDR3 comprises 13 residues. The ends were cut back, 5 bases at V and 7 bases at J, with 11 bases in the middle. Study-level results: Specific recognition of CMV antigens was confirmed in vitro for three chains (all CMV-associated). CMV serostatus stood as the only immune exposure information on hand. The majority of TCR sequences were rare, yet some public TCRs appeared in many donors. Presence/absence analyses took donor sequencing depth as roughly uniform.

The clonotype comes from a woman in her sixties in good health and CMV-seropositive. V is TRBV7-9 and J is TRBJ2-2; D call uncertain. The sequencing sample was made of PBMCs. The CDR3 DNA follows: TGTGCCAGCAGCCACCAGGAATACGGGGAGCTGTTTTTT. Residues: CASSHQEYGELFF.